The 19 T cell receptor beta chains below were found in one sample sequenced in a study of beta chain features in type 1 diabetes. The entirety of the isolated RNA underwent reverse transcription, so expressed TCRB transcripts were sequenced. The method was immunoSEQ multiplex PCR; TCRdb's version includes in-frame clones alone and lacks a portion of them. The table lists almost 350,000 clones, around 7.6% of them singletons. Sequencing input: central memory CD4+ T cells from blood. The receptor set was obtained from a woman aged 18 to 35 in good health.

This clone was seen only a few times. The rearrangement joins TRBV13 to TRBJ2-7; 10 nucleotides match TRBD2. After removal of 2 bases from V and 6 bases from J, the junction contained 7 bases not matched to a gene. The CDR3 totals 15 residues. CDR1 and CDR2 from the germline V gene are PRHDT and FYEKMQ (reference sequence). The CDR3 reads CASSLSSGRRGEQYF. The CDR3, as DNA: TGTGCCAGCAGCTTAAGTAGCGGGAGGCGGGGCGAGCAGTACTTC.

This clone turned up a few times. This rearrangement joins TRBV28 to TRBJ2-4; the match to TRBD1 covers 10 bases. This CDR3 has 16 amino acids. Unmatched junction bases numbered 11, after V lost 6 bases and J lost 6 bases. Germline V gene data show CDR1 as MDHEN and CDR2 as SYDVKM. CDR3 region: CASRRPGQGGGNIQYF. CDR3 bases: TGTGCCAGCAGGAGACCCGGACAGGGGGGCGGAAACATTCAGTACTTC.

This clone was counted only a few times. The rearrangement uses TRBV15 and TRBJ2-5, with TRBD1 as a possible D gene (7 bases). Germline loops: CDR1 LNHNV, CDR2 YYDKDF (reference sequence). The CDR3 has 16 amino acids. Trimming shortened V by 0 bases and J by 4 bases, and 15 bases separated the two germline ends. The CDR3 bases are TGTGCCACCAGCAGAGATTCAGGCCAGGGGGGAGAGACCCAGTACTTC. Its protein is CATSRDSGQGGETQYF.

This clone has just a few counts. The chain combines TRBV10-3 with TRBJ1-1, with TRBD1 as a possible D gene (5 bases). CDR3 length equals 14 residues. Germline CDR1 reads ENHRY; CDR2 reads SYGVKD. Trimming removed 4 bases at V and 0 bases at J, with 9 bases between. The CDR3 DNA is TGTGCCATCAGTGCCGACAGTATGAACACTGAAGCTTTCTTT. Its translation is CAISADSMNTEAFF.

V and J are TRBV18 and TRBJ1-1; D is ambiguous. With 0 bases removed from V and 2 bases from J, the gap between germline ends came to 4 bases. Germline assignment: CDR1 KGHSH and CDR2 LQKENI. The CDR3 is 13 residues long. For the CDR3, the DNA is TGTGCCAGCTCACCACCGACAAACACTGAAGCTTTCTTT. It translates to CASSPPTNTEAFF.

The chain is built from TRBV6-1 and TRBJ2-6; unclear D gene. This CDR3 contains 15 residues. In germline, CDR1 is MNHNS, CDR2 SASEGT. Between the trimmed V and J ends, which lost 7 bases and 0 bases, there was a span of 10 bases. CDR3 coding DNA: TGTGCCAGCACTCTACAGCTCTCTGGGGCCAACGTCCTGACTTTC. It specifies CASTLQLSGANVLTF.

This clone was picked up a small number of times. The rearrangement links TRBV29-1 to TRBJ2-1; a possible D gene is TRBD1 (6 bases). This CDR3 comprises 14 residues. V was shortened by 7 bases and J by 3 bases, with 16 bases between the two germline ends. The V gene's germline CDR1 is SQVTM and CDR2 ANQGSEA. The CDR3 reads CSAGTGFGYNEQFF. CDR3 bases: TGCAGCGCTGGTACAGGGTTCGGCTACAATGAGCAGTTCTTC.

This clone was seen a few times. The chain carries TRBV4-1 and TRBJ2-3; D is undetermined. The V gene lost 2 bases and the J gene lost 4 bases, with 16 bases spanning the gap. Germline-derived CDR1 and CDR2 are MGHRA and YSYEKL. This CDR3 is 16 amino acids long. CDR3 protein: CASSQMDLGFADTQYF. The CDR3 nucleotides read TGCGCCAGCAGCCAAATGGATCTAGGATTCGCAGATACGCAGTATTTT.

This chain connects TRBV7-2 to TRBJ1-2; no definite D call. Germline CDR1 is SGHTA and CDR2 is FQGNSA. The V end was cut by 2 bases, the J end by 2 bases, with 3 bases between. This CDR3 has 12 residues. CDR3 residues: CASSLRNYGYTF. The CDR3 DNA reads as TGTGCCAGCAGCTTACGCAACTATGGCTACACCTTC. The variable domain in full, with the rest retrieved from reference TRBV7-2 and TRBJ1-2, is GAGVSQSPSNKVTEKGKDVELRCDPISGHTALYWYRQSLGQGLEFLIYFQGNSAPDKSGLPSDRFSAERTGGSVSTLTIQRTQQEDSAVYLCASSLRNYGYTFGSGTRLTVV.

This chain links TRBV10-3 with TRBJ2-5, with TRBD1 matching 10 bases. Germline V CDR1 and CDR2: ENHRY, SYGVKD. The length of the CDR3 is 15 residues. V was pared by 4 bases and J by 5 bases, with 7 bases of the junction left unmatched. The CDR3 here is CAISARTGGGETQYF. In DNA form, the CDR3 reads TGTGCCATCAGTGCCCGGACAGGGGGTGGGGAGACCCAGTACTTC.

The chain employs TRBV9 and TRBJ2-5; D is uncertain. V was clipped by 0 bases and J by 4 bases, with 7 bases between them. The CDR3 has 13 residues. The germline CDR1 and CDR2 sequences are SGDLS and YYNGEE. CDR3 protein: CASSVATRETQYF. CDR3 bases: TGTGCCAGCAGCGTAGCTACGAGAGAGACCCAGTACTTC.

In its sample, this clone was seen a few times. V and J are TRBV19 and TRBJ1-1; the D gene is possibly TRBD1 (6 bases). Germline assignment: CDR1 LNHDA and CDR2 SQIVND (reference sequence). Trimming left V 5 bases short and J 5 bases short, with 15 bases between. This CDR3 is 14 amino acids long. The CDR3 coding sequence is TGTGCCAGTAGTCCCCAGAGGGGGGGGACTGAAGCTTTCTTT. This sequence encodes CASSPQRGGTEAFF.

The V and J genes are TRBV18 and TRBJ2-6; TRBD2 agrees at 7 bases. V lost 2 bases, J lost 0 bases, and 7 bases stayed unmatched. CDR1 is KGHSH and CDR2 is LQKENI in the germline V gene. The CDR3 consists of 18 residues. CDR3 amino acids: CASSPISGGVSGANVLTF. CDR3 DNA: TGTGCCAGCTCACCAATTTCGGGGGGAGTCTCTGGGGCCAACGTCCTGACTTTC.

V is TRBV19 and J is TRBJ2-1; a weak D match, TRBD1 (5 bases). The CDR3 has 14 amino acids. Germline values: CDR1 LNHDA, CDR2 SQIVND (reference sequence). V gave up 4 bases and J gave up 3 bases, with 10 bases separating them. CDR3 nucleotides: TGTGCCAGTAGTACGGACATCTACTACAATGAGCAGTTCTTC. It specifies CASSTDIYYNEQFF.

This chain joins TRBV28 and TRBJ2-1; maybe TRBD2 (6 bases). Germline CDR1 reads MDHEN; CDR2 reads SYDVKM. The CDR3 covers 16 residues. V dropped 2 bases and J dropped 6 bases, with 17 bases sitting between them. The CDR3 sequence is CASSLLSSGYFNEQFF. The CDR3 DNA sequence: TGTGCCAGCAGTTTACTGAGTAGCGGCTACTTCAATGAGCAGTTCTTC.

Notes on this clone: The CDR3 end shows no conserved phenylalanine or tryptophan, and so a read error is likely. The chain uses TRBV11-1 and TRBJ2-7, with a tentative D call TRBD1 (5 bases). The CDR3 totals 15 residues. The V end lost 5 bases, the J end lost 5 bases, and 19 bases lay between the germline ends. Looked up from germline, CDR1 is SGHAT and CDR2 is FQDESV (reference sequence). The CDR3: CASSKGPTSWDEQYL. The CDR3 nucleotides are TGTGCCAGCAGCAAGGGGCCTACCTCTTGGGACGAGCAGTACCTC.

The rearrangement uses TRBV5-8 and TRBJ1-1, with a tentative D call TRBD1 (5 bases). Looked up from germline, CDR1 is SGHTS and CDR2 is YDEGEE. Trimming removed 0 bases from V and 0 bases from J, with 18 bases in between. The CDR3 spans 18 residues. The CDR3 region is CASSLALQGGGMNTEAFF. For the CDR3, the DNA is TGTGCCAGCAGCTTGGCGTTGCAGGGAGGAGGGATGAACACTGAAGCTTTCTTT.

The chain carries TRBV27 and TRBJ2-1; TRBD2 matches 11 bases. This CDR3 is built from 15 residues. J lost 7 bases, V lost 5 bases, and 7 bases had no gene match. Germline V lookup: CDR1 MNHEY, CDR2 SMNVEV (reference sequence). The CDR3 here is CASSIIAGGRNEQFF. DNA for the CDR3: TGTGCCAGCAGTATAATAGCGGGAGGGCGGAATGAGCAGTTCTTC.

This clone appeared a few times. The rearrangement uses TRBV19 and TRBJ2-7; 7 bases line up with TRBD2. The CDR3 loop spans 14 amino acids. V shed 4 bases, J shed 2 bases, and the junction held 5 bases outside the gene matches. Germline V gene data show CDR1 as LNHDA and CDR2 as SQIVND (reference sequence). CDR3 amino acids: CASSTGLDPYEQYF. The DNA for the CDR3 is TGTGCCAGTAGTACCGGACTAGATCCCTACGAGCAGTACTTC.